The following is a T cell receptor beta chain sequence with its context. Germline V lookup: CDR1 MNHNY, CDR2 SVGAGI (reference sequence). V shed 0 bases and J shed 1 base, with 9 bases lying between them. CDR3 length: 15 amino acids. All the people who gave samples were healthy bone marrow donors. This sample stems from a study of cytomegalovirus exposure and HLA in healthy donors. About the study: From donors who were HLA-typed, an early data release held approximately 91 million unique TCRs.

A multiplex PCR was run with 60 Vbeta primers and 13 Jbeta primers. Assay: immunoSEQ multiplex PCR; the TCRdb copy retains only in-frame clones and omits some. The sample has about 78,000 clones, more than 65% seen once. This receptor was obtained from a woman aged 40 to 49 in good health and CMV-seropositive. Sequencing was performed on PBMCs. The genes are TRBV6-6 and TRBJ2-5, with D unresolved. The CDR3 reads CASSYSAAAQETQYF. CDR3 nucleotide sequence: TGTGCCAGCAGTTACTCGGCTGCGGCCCAAGAGACCCAGTACTTC.